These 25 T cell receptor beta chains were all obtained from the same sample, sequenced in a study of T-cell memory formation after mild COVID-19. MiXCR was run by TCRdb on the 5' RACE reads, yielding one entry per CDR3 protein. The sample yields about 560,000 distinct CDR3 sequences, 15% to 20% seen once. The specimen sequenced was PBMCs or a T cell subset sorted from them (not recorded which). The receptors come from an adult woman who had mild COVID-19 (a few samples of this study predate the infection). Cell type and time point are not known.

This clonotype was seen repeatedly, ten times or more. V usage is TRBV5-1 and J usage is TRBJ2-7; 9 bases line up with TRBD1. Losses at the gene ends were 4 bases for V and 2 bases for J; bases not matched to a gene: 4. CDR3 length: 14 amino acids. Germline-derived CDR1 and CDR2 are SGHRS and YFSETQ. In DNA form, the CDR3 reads TGCGCCAGCAGCACGGGACAGGGACCCTACGAGCAGTACTTC. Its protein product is CASSTGQGPYEQYF.

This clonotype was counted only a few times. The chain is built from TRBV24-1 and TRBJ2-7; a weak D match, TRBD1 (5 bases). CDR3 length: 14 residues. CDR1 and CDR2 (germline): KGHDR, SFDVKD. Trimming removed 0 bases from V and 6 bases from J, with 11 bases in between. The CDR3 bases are TGTGCCACCAGTGATTTGTTAAGGGGCGGCGAGCAGTACTTC. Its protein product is CATSDLLRGGEQYF.

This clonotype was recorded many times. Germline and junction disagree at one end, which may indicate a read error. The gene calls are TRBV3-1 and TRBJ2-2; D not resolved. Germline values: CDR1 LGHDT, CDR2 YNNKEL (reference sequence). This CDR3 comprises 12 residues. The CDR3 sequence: CASSQVAGELFF. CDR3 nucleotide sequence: TGCGCCAGCAGCCAAGTGGCCGGGGAGCTGTTTTTT.

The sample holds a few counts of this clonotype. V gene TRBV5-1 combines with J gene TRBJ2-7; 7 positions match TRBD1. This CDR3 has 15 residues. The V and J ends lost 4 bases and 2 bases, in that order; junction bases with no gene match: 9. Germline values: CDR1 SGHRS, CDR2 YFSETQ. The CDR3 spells CASSATGTVPYEQYF. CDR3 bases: TGCGCCAGCAGCGCGACCGGGACAGTCCCCTACGAGCAGTACTTC. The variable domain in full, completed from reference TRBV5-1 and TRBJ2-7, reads KAGVTQTPRYLIKTRGQQVTLSCSPISGHRSVSWYQQTPGQGLQFLFEYFSETQRNKGNFPGRFSGRQFSNSRSEMNVSTLELGDSALYLCASSATGTVPYEQYFGPGTRLTVT.

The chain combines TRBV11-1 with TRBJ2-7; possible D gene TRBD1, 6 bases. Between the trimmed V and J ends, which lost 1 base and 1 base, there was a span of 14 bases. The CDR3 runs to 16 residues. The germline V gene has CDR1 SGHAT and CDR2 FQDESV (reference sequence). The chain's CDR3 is CASSLVGGTTSYEQYF. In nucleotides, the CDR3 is TGTGCCAGCAGCTTAGTGGGTGGGACAACATCCTACGAGCAGTACTTC.

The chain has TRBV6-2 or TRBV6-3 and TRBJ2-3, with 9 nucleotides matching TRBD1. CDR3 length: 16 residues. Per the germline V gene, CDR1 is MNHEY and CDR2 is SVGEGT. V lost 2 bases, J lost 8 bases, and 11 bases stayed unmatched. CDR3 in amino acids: CASSYPRQGGQGTQYF. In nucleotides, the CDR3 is TGTGCCAGCAGTTACCCGCGACAGGGGGGCCAAGGTACGCAGTATTTT.

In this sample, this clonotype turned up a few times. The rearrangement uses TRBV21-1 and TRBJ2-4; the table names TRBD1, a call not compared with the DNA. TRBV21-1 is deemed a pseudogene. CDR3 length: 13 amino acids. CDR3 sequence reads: CASSKEGTLSQYF. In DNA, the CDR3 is TGTGCCAGCAGCAAAGAAGGGACCCTGTCTCAGTACTTC.

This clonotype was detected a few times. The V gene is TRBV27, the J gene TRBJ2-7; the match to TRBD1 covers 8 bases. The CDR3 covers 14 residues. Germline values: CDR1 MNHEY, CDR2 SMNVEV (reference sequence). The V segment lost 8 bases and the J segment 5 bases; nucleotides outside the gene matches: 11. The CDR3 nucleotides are TGTGCCAGCTGCAGGACAGGGTTCTTCAACGAGCAGTACTTC. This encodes CASCRTGFFNEQYF.

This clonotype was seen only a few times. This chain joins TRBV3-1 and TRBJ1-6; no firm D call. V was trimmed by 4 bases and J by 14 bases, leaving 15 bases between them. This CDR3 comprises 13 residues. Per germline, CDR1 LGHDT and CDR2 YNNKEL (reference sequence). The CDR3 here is CASSPREVATLHF. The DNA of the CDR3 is TGTGCCAGCAGCCCTAGGGAAGTTGCAACCCTCCACTTT.

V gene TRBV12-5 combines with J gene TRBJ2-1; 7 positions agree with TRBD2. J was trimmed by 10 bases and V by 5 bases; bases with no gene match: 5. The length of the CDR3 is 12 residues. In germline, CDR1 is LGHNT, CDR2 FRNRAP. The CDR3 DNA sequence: TGTGCTAGTGGTCCCCATAGCGGGGAGCAGTTCTTC. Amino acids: CASGPHSGEQFF.

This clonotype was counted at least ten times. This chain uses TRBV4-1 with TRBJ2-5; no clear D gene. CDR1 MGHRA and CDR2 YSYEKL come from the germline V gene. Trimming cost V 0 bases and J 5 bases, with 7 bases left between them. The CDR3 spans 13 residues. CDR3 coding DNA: TGCGCCAGCAGCCAAGATCATACGGAGACCCAGTACTTC. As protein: CASSQDHTETQYF.

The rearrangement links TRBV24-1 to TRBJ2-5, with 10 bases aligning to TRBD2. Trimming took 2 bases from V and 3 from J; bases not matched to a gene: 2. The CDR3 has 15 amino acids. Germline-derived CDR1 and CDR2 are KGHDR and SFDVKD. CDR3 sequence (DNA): TGTGCCACCAGTGATTCTAGCGGGAGAAAAGAGACCCAGTACTTC. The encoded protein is CATSDSSGRKETQYF.

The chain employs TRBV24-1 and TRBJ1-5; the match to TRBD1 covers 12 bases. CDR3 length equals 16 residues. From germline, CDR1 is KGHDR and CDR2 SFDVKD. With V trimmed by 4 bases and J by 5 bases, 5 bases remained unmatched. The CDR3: CATSDRDRGLDQPQHF. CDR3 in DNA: TGTGCCACCAGTGACCGGGACAGGGGGCTAGATCAGCCCCAGCATTTT.

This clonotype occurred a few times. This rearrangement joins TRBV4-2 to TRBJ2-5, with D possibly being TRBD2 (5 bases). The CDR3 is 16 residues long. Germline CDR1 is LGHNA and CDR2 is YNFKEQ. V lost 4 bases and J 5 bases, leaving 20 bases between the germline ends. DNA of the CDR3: TGTGCCAGCAGCCTCTCTCGGGGAGCCACGGGGGAGACCCAGTACTTC. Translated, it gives CASSLSRGATGETQYF.

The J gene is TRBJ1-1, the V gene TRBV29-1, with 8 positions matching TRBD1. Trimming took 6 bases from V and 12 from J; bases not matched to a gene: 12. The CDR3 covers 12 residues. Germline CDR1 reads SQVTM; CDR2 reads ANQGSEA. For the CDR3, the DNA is TGCAGCGTAGATAAAGACAGGGGAACGACTTTCTTT. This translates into CSVDKDRGTTFF.

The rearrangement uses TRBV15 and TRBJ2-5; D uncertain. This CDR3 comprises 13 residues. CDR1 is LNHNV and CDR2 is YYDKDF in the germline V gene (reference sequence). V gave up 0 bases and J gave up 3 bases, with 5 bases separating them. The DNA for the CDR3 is TGTGCCACCAGCAGAGATGTGGAAGAGACCCAGTACTTC. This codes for CATSRDVEETQYF.

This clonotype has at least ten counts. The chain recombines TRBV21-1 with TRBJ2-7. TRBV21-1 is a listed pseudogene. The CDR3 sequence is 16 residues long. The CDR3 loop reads CASSNRRGSMPYEQYF. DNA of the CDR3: TGTGCCAGCAGCAACCGAAGGGGTAGCATGCCCTACGAGCAGTACTTC.

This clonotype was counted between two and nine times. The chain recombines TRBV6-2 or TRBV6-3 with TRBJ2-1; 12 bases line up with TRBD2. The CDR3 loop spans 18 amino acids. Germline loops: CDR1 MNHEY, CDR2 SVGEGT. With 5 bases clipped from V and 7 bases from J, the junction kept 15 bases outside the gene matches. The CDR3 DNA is TGTGCCAGCAGTCGAAAGAGAACTAGCGGGAGGAATGGGAATGAGCAGTTCTTC. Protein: CASSRKRTSGRNGNEQFF.

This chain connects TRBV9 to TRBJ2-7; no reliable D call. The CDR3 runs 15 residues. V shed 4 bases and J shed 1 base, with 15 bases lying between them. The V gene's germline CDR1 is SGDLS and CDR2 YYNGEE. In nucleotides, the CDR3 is TGTGCCAGCAGCCTCGAAGACGGCGGTTCCTACGAGCAGTACTTC. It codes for CASSLEDGGSYEQYF.

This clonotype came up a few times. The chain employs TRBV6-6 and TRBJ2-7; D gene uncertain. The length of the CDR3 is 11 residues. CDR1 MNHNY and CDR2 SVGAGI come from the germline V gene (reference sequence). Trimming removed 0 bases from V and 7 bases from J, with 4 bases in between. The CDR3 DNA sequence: TGTGCCAGCAGTTACTCGGAGGAGCAGTACTTC. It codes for CASSYSEEQYF.

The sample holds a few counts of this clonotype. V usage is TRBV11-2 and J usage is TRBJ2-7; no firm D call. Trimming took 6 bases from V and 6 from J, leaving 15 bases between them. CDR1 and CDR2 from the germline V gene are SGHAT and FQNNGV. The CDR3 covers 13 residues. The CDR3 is CASSLDGYGEQYF. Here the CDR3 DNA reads TGTGCCAGCAGTCTGGACGGTTACGGCGAGCAGTACTTC.

The CDR3 sequence: CASSSGLGTLGSPLHF. In DNA form, the CDR3 reads TGTGCCAGCAGTTCTGGGTTGGGGACTCTGGGATCACCCCTCCACTTT. This chain connects TRBV27 to TRBJ1-6, with a weak D call TRBD1 (5 bases). Germline CDR1 and CDR2: MNHEY and SMNVEV (reference sequence). The length of the CDR3 is 16 residues. The germline V and J ends were trimmed by 4 bases and 10 bases, with 20 bases remaining between them.

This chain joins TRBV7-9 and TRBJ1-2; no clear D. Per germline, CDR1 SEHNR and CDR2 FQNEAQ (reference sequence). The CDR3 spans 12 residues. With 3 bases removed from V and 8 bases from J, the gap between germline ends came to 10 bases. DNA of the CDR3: TGTGCCAGCAGCTTTGAGGGAAGCGGCTACACCTTC. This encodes CASSFEGSGYTF.

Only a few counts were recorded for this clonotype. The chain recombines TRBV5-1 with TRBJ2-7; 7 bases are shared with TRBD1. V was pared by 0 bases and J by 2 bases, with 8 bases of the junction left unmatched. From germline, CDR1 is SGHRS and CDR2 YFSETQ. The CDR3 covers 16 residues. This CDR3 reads CASSLAWGTAAYEQYF. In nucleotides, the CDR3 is TGCGCCAGCAGCTTGGCATGGGGGACAGCAGCCTACGAGCAGTACTTC.

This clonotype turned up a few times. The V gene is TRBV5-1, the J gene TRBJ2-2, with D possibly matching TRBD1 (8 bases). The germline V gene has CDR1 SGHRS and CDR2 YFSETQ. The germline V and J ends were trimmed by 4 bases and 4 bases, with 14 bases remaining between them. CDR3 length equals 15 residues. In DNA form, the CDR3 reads TGCGCCAGCAGCACAGGGGGGGCAGGCACCGGGGAGCTGTTTTTT. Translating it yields CASSTGGAGTGELFF.